The TCR beta chain under discussion was sequenced for a study of tumor and adjacent non-tumor tissue in lung cancer. Study-wide background: The cohort had around twelve adenocarcinoma, a couple of squamous cell and 1 small cell patients. Study outcomes and limitations: Normal lung showed higher cumulative top 100 clone frequency than tumor. Tumor tissue had significantly higher TCR diversity than normal lung. Tumor TCR diversity, when higher, was linked to shorter survival.

TCRbeta libraries were built with three rounds of nested PCR, modified from ARM-PCR. From the multiplex PCR reads, TCRdb called clonotypes with MiXCR, one entry per CDR3 protein. The sample contains more than 75,000 distinct CDR3 sequences, around 70% of which appear only once. RNA was extracted from bulk tissue without any cell sorting. As to this clonotype: The antigen is unknown. A junction boundary mismatches the germline segment, possibly from a read error.

This clonotype was obtained from a woman between 70 and 85 years old with non-small cell lung cancer. Sequenced input: lung tumor tissue.

CDR3 DNA sequence: TGCAGTGTTGTGACTGACGGTCTAACGGAAAGGGGGGAGCAGTACTTC. Residues: CSVVTDGLTERGEQYF. V gene TRBV29-1 combines with J gene TRBJ2-7; TRBD1 is a possible D gene (6 bases). Germline V gives CDR1 SQVTM, CDR2 ANQGSEA. There are 16 residues in the CDR3.